The entry below gives a single T cell receptor (beta chain) sequence along with its context. Its antigen remains unknown. This entry comes from a study of shared clonotypes between healthy human individuals. V lost 2 bases, J lost 9 bases, and 7 bases lay in between. The germline V gene has CDR1 MNHEY and CDR2 SVGAGI. The CDR3 has 11 residues. Several immunoSEQ plates held equal portions of the genomic DNA taken from each subset. The table came from immunoSEQ multiplex PCR; TCRdb's copy has only in-frame clones and leaves some out. The sample includes nearly 600,000 clones, around 95% of them seen just once. Overall study findings and caveats: Clonotypes which were not shared had lower generation probabilities than clonotypes that all four donors shared.

It was CD45RO-negative cells, positively selected for CCR7, that made up naive CD8 cells, with terminally differentiated effector memory CD45RA+ cells excluded. Donors comprised only Caucasian adults living in Nashville, Tennessee. The receptor comes from a young woman in good health. V usage is TRBV6-5 and J usage is TRBJ1-1, with D perhaps matching TRBD1 (5 bases). Sequencing was performed on naive CD8+ T cells sorted from blood. The CDR3 DNA reads TGTGCCAGCAGTTACGGGACTAAAGCTTTCTTT. This sequence encodes CASSYGTKAFF.